The rows below give T cell receptor beta chains drawn from one sample of a study of beta chain features in type 1 diabetes. The repertoire was sequenced with immunoSEQ multiplex PCR; TCRdb's copy has only in-frame clones and lacks some. The repertoire holds 250,000 to 350,000 clones, with about 15% as singletons. Sequenced: central memory CD4+ T cells from blood. These receptors were obtained from a man aged 30 to 45 in good health. CDR3s include the opening cysteine and the closing phenylalanine or tryptophan. D genes are given only for firm matches.

v_gene	j_gene	d_gene	CDR3aa
TRBV10-3	TRBJ2-1	TRBD2	CATGQLAGNYNEQFF
TRBV6-5	TRBJ1-5	NA	CASSQGEPQHF
TRBV7-9	TRBJ2-1	TRBD2	CASSLAGRLAGLNEQFF
TRBV27	TRBJ1-2	TRBD1	CATGQGESGYTF
TRBV5-4	TRBJ2-5	TRBD1	CASSRGQQETQYF
TRBV5-4	TRBJ2-1	NA	CASSLDGNEQFF
TRBV29-1	TRBJ2-3	NA	CSVSRGGGTDTQYF
TRBV2	TRBJ2-7	NA	CASQQGVEQYF
TRBV2	TRBJ2-5	TRBD2	CASAGLAGGGETQYF
TRBV4-2	TRBJ2-1	TRBD1	CASSPRQGQNNEQFF
TRBV21-1	TRBJ1-4	NA	CASSSQETVTNEKLFF
TRBV4-3	TRBJ1-2	NA	CASSQEGSAIWGYTF
TRBV5-4	TRBJ2-1	TRBD2	CASSFLSGSLWNEQFF
TRBV2	TRBJ2-1	TRBD2	CASSEASGLAGYNEQFF
TRBV4-3	TRBJ2-1	NA	CASSQVDMGFSRDEQFF
TRBV7-8	TRBJ1-4	NA	CASSTGFLGKLFF
TRBV5-1	TRBJ2-1	TRBD2	CASSLVSGGANEQFF
TRBV6-6	TRBJ1-2	NA	CASTLIQGWYGYTF
TRBV7-2	TRBJ1-3	NA	CASSPGTATLSGNTIYF
TRBV18	TRBJ1-1	NA	CASSREKGRPTEAFF
TRBV19	TRBJ1-2	NA	CASSIGQIFNYGYTF
TRBV12-5	TRBJ1-4	TRBD1	CASGLVQGQGAKLFF
TRBV4-3	TRBJ1-5	TRBD1	CASSQGTGEKNQPQHF
TRBV30	TRBJ1-1	NA	CAWTQQRNTEAFF
TRBV7-9	TRBJ1-1	NA	CASSLDGAGSNTEAFF
TRBV5-1	TRBJ2-3	TRBD2	CASSLRTSGSSTDTQYF
TRBV6-1	TRBJ1-3	NA	CASSEAMASGNTIYF
TRBV10-3	TRBJ1-2	NA	CASSPNLDSYYGYTF
TRBV15	TRBJ2-1	NA	CATSRESNEQFF
TRBV5-4	TRBJ1-4	TRBD1	CASSPAQDRGAEKLFF
TRBV30	TRBJ1-2	NA	CAWKPWVIRDGYGYTF
TRBV7-9	TRBJ1-1	TRBD1	CASSYGTANTEAFF
TRBV19	TRBJ2-7	NA	CASRGTAQAGREQYF
TRBV12-5	TRBJ1-2	NA	CASGLTARERGYTF
TRBV4-3	TRBJ1-1	NA	CASSQVPGRMNTEAFF
TRBV7-9	TRBJ2-1	NA	CASSLLQDSSYNEQFF
TRBV11-1	TRBJ1-1	TRBD1	CASSLLKGAAFF
TRBV9	TRBJ1-1	NA	CASSVEGGSEAFF
TRBV11-2	TRBJ2-5	TRBD2	CASSVTLGLAGRKETQYF
TRBV7-2	TRBJ2-1	NA	CASDQTRNAEQFF
TRBV19	TRBJ1-2	NA	CASTFKSSAYVYTF
TRBV7-3	TRBJ2-2	TRBD2	CASSSTSGRTGELFF
TRBV7-9	TRBJ2-1	TRBD2	CASSPRTSGDGRYNEQFF
TRBV6-1	TRBJ1-5	NA	CASSESNSNQPQHF
TRBV29-1	TRBJ2-1	TRBD1	CSVSGTGAPGEQFF
TRBV11-2	TRBJ2-1	NA	CASSLKAWSPYNEQFF
TRBV4-3	TRBJ2-5	TRBD1	CASSQETGGKETQYF
TRBV7-8	TRBJ1-2	NA	CATSRPGYGYTF
TRBV7-9	TRBJ2-3	NA	CASSLEQRGDTQYF